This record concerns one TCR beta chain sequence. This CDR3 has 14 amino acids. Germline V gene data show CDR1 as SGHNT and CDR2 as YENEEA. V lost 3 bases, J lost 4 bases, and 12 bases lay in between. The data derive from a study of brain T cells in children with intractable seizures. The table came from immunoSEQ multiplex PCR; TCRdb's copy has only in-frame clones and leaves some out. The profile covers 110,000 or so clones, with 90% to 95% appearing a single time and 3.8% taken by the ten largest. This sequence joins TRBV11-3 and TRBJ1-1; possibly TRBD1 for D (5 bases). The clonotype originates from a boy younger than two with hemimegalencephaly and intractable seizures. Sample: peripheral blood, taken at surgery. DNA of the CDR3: TGTGCCAGCAGCTTCCCGGGGCTTCGCACTGAAGCTTTCTTT. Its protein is CASSFPGLRTEAFF.